The rows below give T cell receptor beta chains drawn from one sample of a study of blood T cell repertoires in COVID-19. Profiling relied on immunoSEQ multiplex PCR, and the TCRdb table lists in-frame clones only, not all of them. The data contain some 400,000 clones, 85% to 90% of them singletons. The sequencing sample was made of PBMCs or T cells enriched from blood (not recorded which). The receptor set was obtained from a man aged 30 to 39 who had recovered from COVID-19. Both conserved end residues are part of each CDR3. A D gene is named only where the DNA matches it firmly. Clone size is given for some rows only: seen once, a few or many times, or a class if the clone is expanded.

abundance,j_gene,d_gene,v_gene,CDR3aa,CDR3nt
once,TRBJ2-5,-,TRBV28,CASRLDFRAVEAQYF,TGTGCCAGCAGATTAGACTTCAGGGCGGTCGAGGCCCAGTACTTC
-,TRBJ2-7,TRBD2,TRBV5-4,CASSSWTSGELGQYF,TGTGCCAGCAGCTCCTGGACTAGCGGGGAGCTGGGGCAGTACTTC
-,TRBJ1-5,-,TRBV25-1,CASSPGGLDQPQHF,TGTGCCAGCAGTCCCGGGGGTCTCGATCAGCCCCAGCATTTT
-,TRBJ1-2,-,TRBV30,CAWAPAGDSGYTF,TGTGCCTGGGCCCCGGCAGGGGATAGTGGCTACACCTTC
once,TRBJ2-3,-,TRBV4-1,CASSQTTGGGGRGTDTQYF,TGCGCCAGCAGCCAGACGACAGGGGGAGGCGGGAGGGGAACAGATACGCAGTATTTT
-,TRBJ1-3,-,TRBV6-5,CACNIAGNTIYF,TGTGCCTGCAACATAGCCGGAAACACCATATATTTT
few,TRBJ2-3,TRBD1,TRBV11-1,CASSLTGPTDTQYF,TGTGCCAGCAGCTTGACAGGGCCCACAGATACGCAGTATTTT
-,TRBJ2-7,TRBD2,TRBV6-6,CASNSGGGLASYEQYF,TGTGCCAGCAACTCCGGAGGGGGACTAGCGTCCTACGAGCAGTACTTC
-,TRBJ1-5,-,TRBV19,CASEAGGMSNQPQHF,TGTGCCAGCGAGGCGGGGGGTATGAGCAATCAGCCCCAGCATTTT
-,TRBJ2-3,-,TRBV11-2,CASSLDSWPTDTQYF,TGTGCCAGCAGCTTAGATTCGTGGCCCACAGATACGCAGTATTTT
-,TRBJ2-2,-,TRBV3-1/TRBV3-2,CASSQERVTNTGELFF,TGTGCCAGCAGCCAAGAGCGGGTAACGAACACCGGGGAGCTGTTTTTT
-,TRBJ1-4,TRBD1,TRBV3-1/TRBV3-2,CASSIRGQGEKLFF,TGTGCCAGCAGTATCAGGGGGCAAGGTGAAAAACTGTTTTTT
-,TRBJ2-3,-,TRBV10-1,CASSDLKTDTQYF,TGCGCCAGCAGTGACCTAAAGACAGATACGCAGTATTTT
-,TRBJ2-6,-,TRBV19,CASSSVPGANVLTF,TGTGCCAGTAGCTCAGTTCCTGGGGCCAACGTCCTGACTTTC
-,TRBJ2-1,-,TRBV6-5,CATNPDGNNEQFF,TGTGCCACCAACCCGGACGGGAACAATGAGCAGTTCTTC
-,TRBJ2-1,-,TRBV3-1/TRBV3-2,CASGERPYNEQFF,TGTGCCAGCGGAGAGCGCCCCTACAATGAGCAGTTCTTC
-,TRBJ1-5,-,TRBV19,CASKNSNKGNQPQHF,TGTGCCAGTAAGAATAGCAATAAGGGGAATCAGCCCCAGCATTTT